This TCR beta chain comes out of a study of CD8 T cells in ankylosing spondylitis. V lost 6 bases and J lost 3; bases outside the gene matches: 15. Germline V gene sequence: CDR1 SNHLY, CDR2 FYNNEI. CDR3 length: 19 residues. One entry per CDR3 protein, called by TCRdb with MiXCR from the 5' RACE reads. The repertoire consists of more than 60,000 distinct CDR3 sequences, with roughly 6.2% occurring once and the leading ten covering roughly 4.8%. This clonotype was observed many times. This chain joins TRBV2 and TRBJ2-6; 9 nucleotides line up with TRBD1. The specimen sequenced was synovial fluid, either unsorted or a sorted T cell fraction (not recorded which). This TCR derives from a male donor with ankylosing spondylitis. CDR3 DNA sequence: TGTGCCAGCAGCCGATCCGGGACAGGGTATCCTCTTGGGGCCAACGTCCTGACTTTC. This sequence encodes CASSRSGTGYPLGANVLTF.